The 9 T cell receptor beta chains given below trace back to one sample, sequenced in a study of blood T cell repertoires in COVID-19. Clones were sequenced by immunoSEQ multiplex PCR, and TCRdb holds only the in-frame ones, with some missing. The sample includes 95,000 to 150,000 clones, around nine tenths of them seen just once. The sample taken for sequencing was peripheral blood. The receptors come from a woman between 50 and 59 years old with acute or convalescent COVID-19.

This clone appeared a single time. The chain combines TRBV5-4 with TRBJ1-2; a possible D gene is TRBD1 (5 bases). Trimming removed 8 bases from V and 4 bases from J, with 12 bases in between. Germline V gene data show CDR1 as SGHNT and CDR2 as YYREEE (reference sequence). The length of the CDR3 is 12 residues. CDR3 DNA sequence: TGTGCCAGTTCGCAGGGAGGCTATGGCTACACCTTC. Translated, it gives CASSQGGYGYTF. The entire variable domain, with the rest obtained from reference TRBV5-4 and TRBJ1-2, is as follows: ETGVTQSPTHLIKTRGQQVTLRCSSQSGHNTVSWYQQALGQGPQFIFQYYREEENGRGNFPPRFSGLQFPNYSSELNVNALELDDSALYLCASSQGGYGYTFGSGTRLTVV.

The rearrangement uses TRBV27 and TRBJ1-2; D remains ambiguous. Germline CDR1 is MNHEY and CDR2 is SMNVEV (reference sequence). The V gene lost 0 bases and the J gene lost 5 bases, with 13 bases spanning the gap. The CDR3 consists of 15 residues. CDR3 coding DNA: TGTGCCAGCAGTTTATCGGCGGGGAATGCGTATGGCTACACCTTC. As protein: CASSLSAGNAYGYTF.

A single count supports this clone. The chain couples TRBV4-1 to TRBJ2-7; 10 nucleotides match TRBD2. There are 16 residues in the CDR3. After removal of 4 bases from V and 5 bases from J, the junction contained 11 bases not matched to a gene. CDR1 is MGHRA and CDR2 is YSYEKL in the germline V gene. CDR3 nucleotides: TGCGCCAGCAGCCGGTCCCTTAGCGGGAGGCTGGACGAGCAGTACTTC. As protein: CASSRSLSGRLDEQYF.

This sequence joins TRBV3-1 (or the pseudogene TRBV3-2) and TRBJ2-7, with TRBD1 matching 7 bases. The CDR3 length is 14 residues. From germline, CDR1 is LGHDT and CDR2 YNNKEL (reference sequence). The J segment lost 1 base and the V segment lost 4 bases, leaving 4 bases of the junction unmatched. CDR3: CASSLQGVSYEQYF. The CDR3 DNA sequence: TGTGCCAGCAGCCTTCAGGGGGTATCCTACGAGCAGTACTTC.

The rearrangement uses TRBV6-5 and TRBJ2-5; D remains unclear. V dropped 6 bases and J dropped 5 bases, with 16 bases sitting between them. This CDR3 is built from 14 residues. Per germline, CDR1 MNHEY and CDR2 SVGAGI. The CDR3 protein is CASSRTLRVETQYF. The CDR3 bases are TGTGCCAGCAGCCGTACTTTGAGAGTGGAGACCCAGTACTTC.

The chain couples TRBV13 to TRBJ2-1; weak D call: TRBD2 (5 bases). CDR1 PRHDT and CDR2 FYEKMQ come from the germline V gene (reference sequence). CDR3 length equals 17 residues. Trimming took off 3 bases at V and 0 bases at J, with 15 bases between the two ends. This chain's CDR3 is CASSFRRKVGSYNEQFF. For the CDR3, the DNA is TGTGCCAGCAGCTTCCGGAGGAAAGTAGGCTCCTACAATGAGCAGTTCTTC. Filled out from reference TRBV13 and TRBJ2-1, the complete variable domain reads AAGVIQSPRHLIKEKRETATLKCYPIPRHDTVYWYQQGPGQDPQFLISFYEKMQSDKGSIPDRFSAQQFSDYHSELNMSSLELGDSALYFCASSFRRKVGSYNEQFFGPGTRLTVL.

The rearrangement joins TRBV11-3 to TRBJ2-6; D remains ambiguous. V was trimmed by 4 bases and J by 0 bases, leaving 7 bases between them. The CDR3 runs to 15 residues. Germline loops: CDR1 SGHNT, CDR2 YENEEA. CDR3 DNA: TGTGCCAGCAGCTCAGGCCCCTCTGGGGCCAACGTCCTGACTTTC. Its protein product is CASSSGPSGANVLTF.

This chain joins TRBV7-9 and TRBJ2-1; 8 positions agree with TRBD1. V was clipped by 5 bases and J by 0 bases; unmatched bases: 6. CDR1 is SEHNR and CDR2 is FQNEAQ in the germline V gene (reference sequence). The CDR3 is 16 amino acids. CDR3 nucleotide sequence: TGTGCCAGCAGCCTCTCACAGGGGGGCTCCTACAATGAGCAGTTCTTC. It specifies CASSLSQGGSYNEQFF.

The chain combines TRBV5-1 with TRBJ1-2; TRBD1 agrees at 9 bases. CDR3 length: 14 residues. CDR1 is SGHRS, CDR2 YFSETQ, per germline. With 4 bases clipped from V and 8 bases from J, the junction kept 9 bases outside the gene matches. The CDR3 here is CASSLTTGGNGYTF. DNA for the CDR3: TGCGCCAGCAGCCTTACTACAGGGGGCAACGGCTACACCTTC.